One sample yielded the 18 T cell receptor beta chains listed below, sequenced in a study of T-cell memory formation after mild COVID-19. TCRdb processed the 5' RACE reads anew with MiXCR; each CDR3 protein has one entry. Of more than 400,000 distinct CDR3 sequences in the sample, 15% to 20% are singletons; the top ten hold about 12%. Sequenced sample: PBMCs or a T cell subset sorted from them (not recorded which). The receptors here all came from an adult woman who had mild COVID-19 (a few samples of this study predate the infection). Cell type and time point are not known.

On this clonotype itself: One end of the junction does not line up with germline, which may come from a read error. V and J are TRBV5-1 and TRBJ2-1; TRBD1 matches 8 bases. Germline CDR1 SGHRS, CDR2 YFSETQ. This CDR3 comprises 15 residues. The CDR3 nucleotides are TGCGCCGGCAGCCGGACAGGGTCGGGCTACAATGAGCAGTTCTTC. Protein product: CAGSRTGSGYNEQFF.

This clonotype was detected only a few times. The J gene is TRBJ2-2, the V gene TRBV12-3 or TRBV12-4, with D unclear. Trimming removed 2 bases at V and 1 base at J, with 2 bases between. The CDR3 is 13 amino acids. The CDR3 nucleotides are TGTGCCAGCAGTTTACGGAACACCGGGGAGCTGTTTTTT. Residues: CASSLRNTGELFF.

This clonotype was recorded at least ten times. This CDR3 reads CASSLAGDRPYEQYF. The CDR3 nucleotides read TGCGCCAGCAGCTTGGCCGGAGACAGACCCTACGAGCAGTACTTC. The V and J genes are TRBV5-1 and TRBJ2-7, with D possibly TRBD1 on 5 matching bases. Trimming cost V 0 bases and J 2 bases, with 12 bases left between them. The CDR3 totals 15 residues. CDR1 SGHRS and CDR2 YFSETQ come from the germline V gene.

V gene TRBV9 combines with J gene TRBJ2-3; the D call may be TRBD1 or TRBD2 (6 bases each). V gave up 0 bases and J gave up 1 base, with 12 bases separating them. The CDR3 extends over 16 amino acids. Germline V gives CDR1 SGDLS, CDR2 YYNGEE. The CDR3 loop is CASSVGGAYGTDTQYF. The CDR3 DNA follows: TGTGCCAGCAGCGTAGGGGGGGCGTACGGCACAGATACGCAGTATTTT.

This clonotype appeared a few times. This sequence joins TRBV5-8 and TRBJ2-1; 9 bases are a match to TRBD2. The germline V gene has CDR1 SGHTS and CDR2 YDEGEE. The CDR3 is made up of 17 amino acids. V dropped 2 bases and J dropped 10; count of bases not matched to a gene: 16. CDR3 sequence reads: CASSFFRGGRAVGEQFF. Written as DNA, the CDR3 is TGTGCCAGCAGCTTCTTTCGGGGCGGGAGGGCCGTAGGGGAGCAGTTCTTC.

The CDR3 DNA reads TGTGCCAGCAGCCACCGGACAGGGGAGGGCTACACCTTC. Residues: CASSHRTGEGYTF. The chain joins TRBV4-2 to TRBJ1-2; TRBD1 matches at 9 bases. Unmatched junction bases numbered 4, after V lost 3 bases and J lost 8 bases. Per germline, CDR1 LGHNA and CDR2 YNFKEQ. The CDR3 runs 13 residues.

This sequence joins TRBV5-6 and TRBJ1-1; 7 bases are shared with TRBD1. Trimming cost V 2 bases and J 1 base; bases outside gene matches: 8. The germline V gene has CDR1 SGHDT and CDR2 YYEEEE. The CDR3 has 16 residues. The CDR3 reads CASSLVPGQSNTEAFF. CDR3 DNA: TGTGCCAGCAGCTTAGTCCCGGGACAGTCGAACACTGAAGCTTTCTTT.

This clonotype was seen a few times. The genes are TRBV24-1 and TRBJ2-3, with 8 bases matching TRBD1. Per germline, CDR1 KGHDR and CDR2 SFDVKD. The V and J ends lost 5 bases and 0 bases, in that order; junction bases with no gene match: 6. The CDR3 spans 16 residues. The chain's CDR3 is CATSAGTGYSTDTQYF. The CDR3 region has the DNA TGTGCCACCAGTGCCGGGACAGGATATAGCACAGATACGCAGTATTTT.

This clonotype was detected many times. The genes are TRBV27 and TRBJ1-2, with D maybe TRBD1 (6 bases). The germline V and J ends were trimmed by 5 bases and 5 bases, with 24 bases remaining between them. CDR1 MNHEY and CDR2 SMNVEV come from the germline V gene (reference sequence). The CDR3 has 17 residues. CDR3 sequence: CASSTVGGQSWLYGYTF. CDR3 bases: TGTGCCAGCAGTACAGTAGGGGGGCAGAGCTGGCTTTATGGCTACACCTTC.

This clonotype has a count of ten or more. V usage is TRBV12-3 or TRBV12-4 and J usage is TRBJ2-7, with TRBD1 identical over 10 bases. V lost 3 bases and J lost 5; bases outside the gene matches: 10. CDR3 length equals 16 residues. CDR3 DNA: TGTGCCAGCAGTTTTTTGGCCGGGACAGGGGTCCACGAGCAGTACTTC. This codes for CASSFLAGTGVHEQYF.

The rearrangement uses TRBV12-3 or TRBV12-4 and TRBJ2-5; 8 nucleotides align to TRBD1. This CDR3 is 15 amino acids long. The ends lost 4 bases at V and 4 bases at J; junction bases unmatched: 8. For the CDR3, the DNA is TGTGCCAGCAGTTGGCAGGGGGCCTTCTCAGAGACCCAGTACTTC. This sequence encodes CASSWQGAFSETQYF.

The V gene is TRBV12-3 or TRBV12-4, the J gene TRBJ2-2, with 7 bases identical to TRBD1. This CDR3 contains 16 residues. V trimming: 7 bases; J trimming: 4 bases; junction bases outside the gene matches: 12. Here the CDR3 reads CASTRDRGGGTGELFF. Written as DNA, the CDR3 is TGTGCCAGCACCAGAGATCGAGGGGGCGGCACCGGGGAGCTGTTTTTT.

The table lists this clonotype with a few counts. This chain links TRBV6-5 with TRBJ1-4, with 9 bases matching TRBD1. After removal of 6 bases from V and 7 bases from J, the junction contained 0 bases not matched to a gene. This CDR3 is 12 amino acids long. Germline values: CDR1 MNHEY, CDR2 SVGAGI. DNA for the CDR3: TGTGCCAGCAGACAGGGGGCTGAAAAACTGTTTTTT. It codes for CASRQGAEKLFF.

The J gene is TRBJ2-2, the V gene TRBV3-1, with D perhaps TRBD1 (5 bases). Germline-derived CDR1 and CDR2 are LGHDT and YNNKEL (reference sequence). Trimming took 4 bases from V and 7 from J, leaving 16 bases between them. CDR3 length equals 15 residues. The chain's CDR3 is CASSLGDTGHGELFF. The DNA of the CDR3 is TGTGCCAGCAGCCTCGGAGACACAGGTCACGGGGAGCTGTTTTTT.

V is TRBV5-1 and J is TRBJ2-5, with unresolved D. The V end was cut by 5 bases, the J end by 4 bases, with 15 bases between. The CDR3 runs to 14 residues. Germline assignment: CDR1 SGHRS and CDR2 YFSETQ. The CDR3 DNA sequence: TGCGCCAGCAGAAAAACACCCCAAGGAGAGACCCAGTACTTC. This translates into CASRKTPQGETQYF.

The chain uses TRBV19 and TRBJ2-7, with TRBD2 matching over 7 bases. In germline, CDR1 is LNHDA, CDR2 SQIVND (reference sequence). The CDR3 length is 13 residues. V lost 3 bases, J lost 4 bases, and 3 bases stayed unmatched. The CDR3 sequence: CASSIGTTYEQYF. The CDR3 region has the DNA TGTGCCAGTAGTATTGGGACTACTTACGAGCAGTACTTC.

This chain connects TRBV28 to TRBJ2-7; D remains unclear. The CDR3 loop spans 13 amino acids. The V gene lost 2 bases and the J gene lost 2 bases, with 7 bases spanning the gap. Germline V CDR1 and CDR2: MDHEN, SYDVKM. The CDR3 nucleotides are TGTGCCAGCAGTTTAAAGGTTCCCTACGAGCAGTACTTC. This gives the protein CASSLKVPYEQYF.

Ten or more counts support this clonotype. V gene TRBV24-1 combines with J gene TRBJ1-1; 10 bases agree with TRBD1. V lost 9 bases to trimming and J lost 4 bases; unmatched junction nucleotides: 4. The germline V gene encodes CDR1 KGHDR and CDR2 SFDVKD. CDR3 size: 13 residues. This CDR3 reads CATQDRGFTEAFF. DNA of the CDR3: TGTGCCACCCAGGACAGGGGGTTCACTGAAGCTTTCTTT.